The next 21 T cell receptor beta chains were all read from a single sample in a study of cytomegalovirus exposure and HLA in healthy donors. Sequenced by immunoSEQ multiplex PCR; TCRdb stores in-frame clones only, minus some. Of about 110,000 clones listed, approximately 90% were seen once; the top ten hold approximately 4%. Sequencing input: PBMCs. The source of these receptors is a woman aged 18 to 35 in good health and CMV-seropositive.

The gene calls are TRBV5-1 and TRBJ1-2, with TRBD1 as a possible D gene (5 bases). V lost 4 bases and J 6 bases, leaving 16 bases between the germline ends. The CDR3 extends over 14 amino acids. Germline lookup yields CDR1 SGHRS and CDR2 YFSETQ. For the CDR3, the DNA is TGCGCCAGCAGCGGGCTGGGGGGAACCGATGGCTACACCTTC. Translation: CASSGLGGTDGYTF. Drawing the rest from reference TRBV5-1 and TRBJ1-2, the complete variable domain is KAGVTQTPRYLIKTRGQQVTLSCSPISGHRSVSWYQQTPGQGLQFLFEYFSETQRNKGNFPGRFSGRQFSNSRSEMNVSTLELGDSALYLCASSGLGGTDGYTFGSGTRLTVV.

V gene TRBV5-1 combines with J gene TRBJ2-1; 11 positions match TRBD1. V gave up 4 bases and J gave up 6 bases; unmatched junction bases: 3. CDR1 is SGHRS, CDR2 YFSETQ, per germline. This CDR3 is 14 amino acids long. The DNA of the CDR3 is TGCGCCAGCAGCCCCGGGACAGGGGGCAATGAGCAGTTCTTC. Translating gives CASSPGTGGNEQFF.

This chain uses TRBV25-1 with TRBJ2-7, with a weak D call TRBD1 (5 bases). The CDR3 is made up of 11 amino acids. Germline V gives CDR1 MGHDK, CDR2 SYGVNS. V lost 8 bases to trimming and J lost 2 bases, with 7 bases between them. In nucleotides, the CDR3 is TGTGCCAGCGACAGCCCCTACGAGCAGTACTTC. Translated, it gives CASDSPYEQYF.

This sequence joins TRBV6-6 and TRBJ1-1; 8 bases agree with TRBD1. V trimming: 5 bases; J trimming: 5 bases; junction bases outside the gene matches: 7. In germline, CDR1 is MNHNY, CDR2 SVGAGI (reference sequence). This CDR3 comprises 14 residues. CDR3 residues: CASSTSTGVTEAFF. The DNA of the CDR3 is TGTGCCAGCAGTACCTCGACAGGGGTGACTGAAGCTTTCTTT.

The chain recombines TRBV11-2 with TRBJ2-3; TRBD1 matches at 11 bases. V shed 4 bases and J 2 bases; nucleotides not matched to a gene: 8. CDR1 SGHAT and CDR2 FQNNGV come from the germline V gene. CDR3 length equals 17 residues. CDR3 in amino acids: CASSSSGTGGLTDTQYF. The CDR3 DNA sequence: TGTGCCAGCAGCTCCTCCGGGACAGGGGGACTCACAGATACGCAGTATTTT.

The rearrangement uses TRBV5-1 and TRBJ1-1, with D uncertain. Per germline, CDR1 SGHRS and CDR2 YFSETQ. The V and J ends lost 7 bases and 0 bases respectively, with 10 bases between them. This CDR3 contains 13 residues. The CDR3 sequence is CASHQALNTEAFF. The CDR3 DNA sequence: TGCGCCAGCCACCAGGCCTTGAACACTGAAGCTTTCTTT. The variable domain in full, completed from reference TRBV5-1 and TRBJ1-1, reads KAGVTQTPRYLIKTRGQQVTLSCSPISGHRSVSWYQQTPGQGLQFLFEYFSETQRNKGNFPGRFSGRQFSNSRSEMNVSTLELGDSALYLCASHQALNTEAFFGQGTRLTVV.

The chain has TRBV29-1 and TRBJ2-1; maybe TRBD1 (6 bases). This CDR3 comprises 14 residues. The ends were cut back, 6 bases at V and 10 bases at J, with 22 bases in the middle. Germline V gene lookup returns CDR1 SQVTM and CDR2 ANQGSEA. The chain's CDR3 is CSVAGQRFSGEQFF. CDR3 DNA sequence: TGCAGCGTCGCCGGACAGAGATTCTCTGGAGAGCAGTTCTTC.

This clone was detected a few times. The V and J genes are TRBV13 and TRBJ1-2; the D gene is possibly TRBD1 (5 bases). CDR1 is PRHDT, CDR2 FYEKMQ, per germline (reference sequence). Trimming removed 5 bases at V and 2 bases at J, with 15 bases between. CDR3 length: 15 residues. The CDR3 DNA follows: TGTGCCAGCAGCCTCGGGGGTGAGGGGAACTATGGCTACACCTTC. Protein: CASSLGGEGNYGYTF. The full variable domain, completed using reference TRBV13 and TRBJ1-2, is AAGVIQSPRHLIKEKRETATLKCYPIPRHDTVYWYQQGPGQDPQFLISFYEKMQSDKGSIPDRFSAQQFSDYHSELNMSSLELGDSALYFCASSLGGEGNYGYTFGSGTRLTVV.

This clone was found a few times. CDR3 DNA: TGTGCCAGCAGTGGCACTAACGACAATGAGCAGTTCTTC. Protein sequence: CASSGTNDNEQFF. V and J are TRBV25-1 and TRBJ2-1; D call uncertain. CDR1 and CDR2 (germline): MGHDK, SYGVNS. V was trimmed by 4 bases and J by 5 bases, leaving 9 bases between them. The CDR3 extends over 13 amino acids. Full variable domain (rest looked up from reference TRBV25-1 and TRBJ2-1): EADIYQTPRYLVIGTGKKITLECSQTMGHDKMYWYQQDPGMELHLIHYSYGVNSTEKGDLSSESTVSRIRTEHFPLTLESARPSHTSQYLCASSGTNDNEQFFGPGTRLTVL.

The CDR3: CASSQQGARGTGELFF. DNA for the CDR3: TGTGCCAGCAGCCAACAGGGGGCCCGAGGCACCGGGGAGCTGTTTTTT. This chain links TRBV4-2 with TRBJ2-2, with 8 bases identical to TRBD1. V was clipped by 2 bases and J by 4 bases; unmatched bases: 6. CDR1 is LGHNA and CDR2 is YNFKEQ in the germline V gene. This CDR3 has 16 residues.

This chain uses TRBV2 with TRBJ1-1; weak D call: TRBD1 (5 bases). The CDR3 is 15 amino acids. Germline V lookup: CDR1 SNHLY, CDR2 FYNNEI. Trimming left V 2 bases short and J 0 bases short, with 10 bases between. Written as DNA, the CDR3 is TGTGCCAGCAGTGAACAGGGTGGAATGAACACTGAAGCTTTCTTT. It yields the protein CASSEQGGMNTEAFF.

The rearrangement joins TRBV27 to TRBJ2-7; the match to TRBD1 covers 10 bases. Germline CDR1 MNHEY, CDR2 SMNVEV (reference sequence). V was pared by 5 bases and J by 2 bases, with 3 bases of the junction left unmatched. The CDR3 has 14 residues. CDR3 sequence: CASSTGQGAYEQYF. CDR3 sequence (DNA): TGTGCCAGCAGTACCGGACAGGGGGCCTACGAGCAGTACTTC.

The CDR3 loop reads CASSQIGTGGTEAFF. The DNA of the CDR3 is TGTGCCAGCAGCCAAATAGGGACAGGGGGAACTGAAGCTTTCTTT. The chain recombines TRBV7-9 with TRBJ1-1, with TRBD1 matching over 11 bases. V shed 5 bases, J shed 5 bases, and the junction held 7 bases outside the gene matches. The CDR3 length is 15 residues. Germline values: CDR1 SEHNR, CDR2 FQNEAQ (reference sequence). Drawing the rest from reference TRBV7-9 and TRBJ1-1, the complete variable domain is DTGVSQNPRHKITKRGQNVTFRCDPISEHNRLYWYRQTLGQGPEFLTYFQNEAQLEKSRLLSDRFSAERPKGSFSTLEIQRTEQGDSAMYLCASSQIGTGGTEAFFGQGTRLTVV.

The count of this clone is one. This chain uses TRBV7-8 with TRBJ2-2, with TRBD1 as a possible D gene (6 bases). The ends were cut back, 5 bases at V and 2 bases at J, with 12 bases in the middle. CDR3 size: 15 residues. CDR1 SGHVS and CDR2 FQNEAQ come from the germline V gene. This CDR3 is CASSLRTDNTGELFF. The CDR3 DNA is TGTGCCAGCAGCCTACGGACAGACAACACCGGGGAGCTGTTTTTT.

The rearrangement joins TRBV15 to TRBJ2-7; 13 nucleotides line up with TRBD2. The CDR3 runs 17 residues. Looked up from germline, CDR1 is LNHNV and CDR2 is YYDKDF (reference sequence). V lost 5 bases to trimming and J lost 2 bases; unmatched junction nucleotides: 9. CDR3 sequence: CATSGMGLAGNTYEQYF. The CDR3 region has the DNA TGTGCCACCAGCGGGATGGGACTAGCGGGGAATACCTACGAGCAGTACTTC.

This chain uses TRBV28 with TRBJ1-3, with 10 bases fitting TRBD1. V was clipped by 5 bases and J by 1 base; unmatched bases: 5. The CDR3 consists of 16 residues. Germline assignment: CDR1 MDHEN and CDR2 SYDVKM. CDR3 in amino acids: CASSPPGQGSGNTIYF. CDR3 sequence (DNA): TGTGCCAGCAGTCCTCCGGGACAGGGGTCTGGAAACACCATATATTTT.

The gene calls are TRBV5-6 and TRBJ2-7; 11 positions agree with TRBD1. CDR3 length: 14 residues. Germline-derived CDR1 and CDR2 are SGHDT and YYEEEE. Losses at the gene ends were 2 bases for V and 6 bases for J; bases not matched to a gene: 4. CDR3: CASSFGQGAAEQYF. As DNA, the CDR3 is TGTGCCAGCAGCTTTGGACAGGGGGCGGCCGAGCAGTACTTC.

The table lists this clone with many counts. This chain uses TRBV2 with TRBJ1-6; 9 bases agree with TRBD1. Losses at the gene ends were 3 bases for V and 3 bases for J; bases not matched to a gene: 3. The CDR3 is 16 residues long. Per germline, CDR1 SNHLY and CDR2 FYNNEI. This chain's CDR3 is CASSERTGVYNSPLHF. The CDR3 coding sequence is TGTGCCAGCAGTGAGAGGACAGGGGTCTATAATTCACCCCTCCACTTT.

The chain employs TRBV5-1 and TRBJ2-3; 9 bases match TRBD1. Germline lookup yields CDR1 SGHRS and CDR2 YFSETQ. J gave up 4 bases and V 4 bases, and 7 bases lay outside the gene matches. CDR3 length: 15 amino acids. CDR3 bases: TGCGCCAGCAGCCGGACAGGGGATCGCGCAGATACGCAGTATTTT. As protein: CASSRTGDRADTQYF.

The chain couples TRBV5-4 to TRBJ1-6, with unresolved D. The length of the CDR3 is 17 residues. The V end was cut by 2 bases, the J end by 7 bases, with 19 bases between. Per germline, CDR1 SGHNT and CDR2 YYREEE (reference sequence). As DNA, the CDR3 is TGTGCCAGCAGCTTTGGGTCCGTGGGCAGAATAAATTCACCCCTCCACTTT. Translated: CASSFGSVGRINSPLHF.

This clone was detected only once. This chain uses TRBV25-1 with TRBJ1-1; 8 nucleotides align to TRBD1. The length of the CDR3 is 14 residues. CDR1 and CDR2 (germline): MGHDK, SYGVNS. J gave up 0 bases and V 3 bases, and 0 bases lay outside the gene matches. The CDR3 region has the DNA TGTGCCAGCAGTGAGGACAGGGTGAACACTGAAGCTTTCTTT. Its protein product is CASSEDRVNTEAFF.